The rows below give T cell receptor beta chains drawn from one sample of a study of neurological immune-mediated disorders. TCRdb reanalysed the 5' RACE reads using MiXCR and keeps one entry per CDR3 protein. Here the sample spans approximately 74,000 distinct CDR3 sequences, 5.2% being singletons. The sequencing sample was made of PBMCs. These receptors originate from a young man with multiple sclerosis. The CDR3 runs from the conserved cysteine through the conserved F or W. Fields, in order: J gene, clone size, D gene, V gene, CDR3 protein, CDR3 DNA. A D gene is named only where the DNA matches it firmly. Rows give clone size only sometimes, using once, few, many, or a class for an expanded clone.

j_call: TRBJ2-1; clone_size: many; d_call: TRBD2; v_call: TRBV15; cdr3_aa: CATGTSRYNEQFF; cdr3_nt: TGTGCCACCGGGACTAGCCGTTACAATGAGCAGTTCTTC
j_call: TRBJ2-7; clone_size: many; d_call: -; v_call: TRBV7-2; cdr3_aa: CASSFVGTGGEQYF; cdr3_nt: TGTGCCAGCAGCTTCGTCGGTACCGGGGGCGAGCAGTACTTC
j_call: TRBJ1-2; clone_size: once; d_call: -; v_call: TRBV25-1; cdr3_aa: CASSGGERGYGQTF; cdr3_nt: TGTGCCAGCAGTGGAGGGGAACGCGGCTATGGCCAAACCTTC
j_call: TRBJ1-1; clone_size: many; d_call: -; v_call: TRBV12-3/TRBV12-4; cdr3_aa: CASSLAGVKALKDEAFF; cdr3_nt: TGTGCCAGCAGTTTAGCGGGCGTGAAGGCTCTCAAGGATGAAGCTTTCTTT
j_call: TRBJ1-5; clone_size: -; d_call: -; v_call: TRBV5-1; cdr3_aa: CASSPGLGGVNQPQNF; cdr3_nt: TGCGCCAGCAGCCCCGGGCTAGGGGGGGTCAATCAGCCCCAGAATTTT
j_call: TRBJ2-2; clone_size: many; d_call: -; v_call: TRBV27; cdr3_aa: CASTGTANTGELFF; cdr3_nt: TGTGCCAGCACCGGAACCGCGAACACCGGGGAGCTGTTTTTT
j_call: TRBJ1-2; clone_size: many; d_call: -; v_call: TRBV5-6; cdr3_aa: CASSPGDYGYTF; cdr3_nt: TGTGCCAGCAGCCCGGGAGACTATGGCTACACCTTC
j_call: TRBJ2-7; clone_size: many; d_call: TRBD2; v_call: TRBV29-1; cdr3_aa: CSVEAVAGPYEQYF; cdr3_nt: TGCAGCGTTGAAGCCGTAGCGGGACCCTACGAGCAGTACTTC
j_call: TRBJ1-2; clone_size: many; d_call: -; v_call: TRBV20-1; cdr3_aa: CSARTSTSGYTF; cdr3_nt: TGCAGTGCTAGAACGTCCACTTCTGGCTACACCTTC
j_call: TRBJ2-1; clone_size: many; d_call: TRBD2; v_call: TRBV27; cdr3_aa: CASSSGLAGVGEQFF; cdr3_nt: TGTGCCAGCAGTTCGGGACTAGCGGGAGTCGGTGAGCAGTTCTTC
j_call: TRBJ1-5; clone_size: -; d_call: -; v_call: TRBV7-9; cdr3_aa: CASSLSREGNQPQHF; cdr3_nt: TGTGCCAGCAGCTTAAGTCGGGAAGGCAATCAGCCCCAGCATTTT
j_call: TRBJ2-1; clone_size: many; d_call: -; v_call: TRBV7-3; cdr3_aa: CASSANEQFF; cdr3_nt: TGTGCCAGCAGCGCCAATGAGCAGTTCTTC
j_call: TRBJ1-1; clone_size: many; d_call: -; v_call: TRBV7-2; cdr3_aa: CASRAPGVTEAFF; cdr3_nt: TGTGCCAGCAGGGCCCCAGGGGTCACTGAAGCTTTCTTT
j_call: TRBJ2-3; clone_size: many; d_call: -; v_call: TRBV7-9; cdr3_aa: CASSLDTDPDTQYF; cdr3_nt: TGTGCCAGCAGCTTAGACACAGATCCAGATACGCAGTATTTT
j_call: TRBJ2-3; clone_size: many; d_call: -; v_call: TRBV10-3; cdr3_aa: CATNPIGRGRGVDTQYF; cdr3_nt: TGTGCCACGAACCCGATCGGGCGGGGGCGAGGAGTAGATACGCAGTATTTT
j_call: TRBJ1-5; clone_size: few; d_call: TRBD1; v_call: TRBV9; cdr3_aa: CASSASGQVQQPQNF; cdr3_nt: TGTGCCAGCAGCGCCAGTGGACAGGTCCAACAGCCCCAGAATTTT
j_call: TRBJ2-2; clone_size: many; d_call: TRBD1; v_call: TRBV25-1; cdr3_aa: CASSPRDRGIGELFF; cdr3_nt: TGTGCCAGCAGTCCCCGGGACAGGGGAATCGGGGAGCTGTTTTTT
j_call: TRBJ2-7; clone_size: many; d_call: -; v_call: TRBV12-5; cdr3_aa: CASGRDPYEQYF; cdr3_nt: TGTGCTAGTGGCCGGGACCCCTACGAGCAGTACTTC